This T cell receptor beta chain comes out of a study of early T cells in non-severe SARS-CoV-2 infection. At the level of the study: Bulk RNA from unsorted whole blood was sequenced; chains were unpaired.

Worth noting for this clonotype: No antigen is known for it.

Attached unique molecular identifiers marked individual cDNA molecules. TCRdb re-derived calls from the 5' RACE reads in MiXCR, one entry per CDR3 protein. The table includes 80,000 or so distinct CDR3 sequences, around an eighth detected once. Study results and limitations: Using VDJdb, the matching emphasized anti-spike CD8 responses while missing private and CD4 specificities.

Sequencing used whole blood. This clonotype was sampled from an adult who was a healthcare worker with PCR-confirmed SARS-CoV-2 infection or an uninfected control (not recorded which).

CDR3: CASSPRDHRSQYF. The CDR3 bases are TGTGCCAGTAGTCCCCGGGATCATCGATCGCAGTACTTC. The chain uses TRBV19 and TRBJ2-7; tentative D call: TRBD2 (5 bases). Between the trimmed V and J ends, which lost 5 bases and 9 bases, there was a span of 17 bases. The CDR3 contains 13 residues. Germline assignment: CDR1 LNHDA and CDR2 SQIVND (reference sequence).